What follows are 4 T cell receptor beta chains derived from one specimen sequenced in a study of beta chain features in type 1 diabetes. Expressed TCRB transcripts were sequenced because the entire RNA isolate underwent reverse transcription. Measured with immunoSEQ multiplex PCR; TCRdb has only the in-frame clones, and not every one. The sample shows some 500,000 clones, roughly 11% of them seen only once. Source material: naive CD4+ T cells from blood. Receptors originate from a woman aged 18-29 years in good health.

This clone occurred a few times. The chain uses TRBV29-1 and TRBJ1-1; D unclear. The CDR3 sequence is 13 residues long. Germline V gene data show CDR1 as SQVTM and CDR2 as ANQGSEA. Trimming left V 8 bases short and J 0 bases short, with 13 bases between. CDR3 amino acids: CSLTGRVNTEAFF. DNA of the CDR3: TGCAGCCTAACCGGGAGAGTGAACACTGAAGCTTTCTTT.

This clone was seen only a few times. The chain links TRBV15 to TRBJ2-3, with no clear D. The CDR3 length is 14 residues. V lost 0 bases, J lost 5 bases, and 9 bases lay in between. Looked up from germline, CDR1 is LNHNV and CDR2 is YYDKDF (reference sequence). DNA for the CDR3: TGTGCCACCAGCAGAGATAAGAGCGTAGATACGCAGTATTTT. As protein: CATSRDKSVDTQYF.

This clone has just a few counts. The chain carries TRBV7-9 and TRBJ1-5; D unresolved. Germline-derived CDR1 and CDR2 are SEHNR and FQNEAQ (reference sequence). The V end lost 1 base, the J end lost 9 bases, and 10 bases lay between the germline ends. The CDR3 is 13 amino acids. The CDR3 region has the DNA TGTGCCAGCAGCTTAGACGCCAAGCGGCCCCAGCATTTT. Protein: CASSLDAKRPQHF.

In this sample, this clone turned up a few times. The chain carries TRBV6-6 and TRBJ2-4, with D unclear. CDR3 length equals 14 residues. The V gene lost 5 bases and the J gene lost 5 bases, with 13 bases spanning the gap. Germline lookup yields CDR1 MNHNY and CDR2 SVGAGI (reference sequence). In nucleotides, the CDR3 is TGTGCCAGCAGTCCCACCGGTGGAGAAAACATTCAGTACTTC. Translated: CASSPTGGENIQYF.